Below, 28 T cell receptor beta chains from the same sample are listed, as sequenced in a study of shared clonotypes between healthy human individuals. The naive CD8 fraction comprised CD45RO-negative cells positively selected for CCR7 and excluded terminally differentiated effector memory CD45RA+ cells. Repertoires were generated with immunoSEQ multiplex PCR, while TCRdb's copy carries only in-frame clones and drops some. The sample yields approximately 2,000,000 clones, roughly 93% seen once. The sequenced sample consisted of naive CD8+ T cells from PBMCs. The origin of the receptors is a young man in good health. Some clones in this sample may be carry-over from other donors' samples.

The chain carries TRBV6-6 and TRBJ2-5; no clear D gene. TRBJ2-7 explains the end of the DNA better; the J call may be wrong. The CDR3 has 11 residues. Germline lookup yields CDR1 MNHNY and CDR2 SVGAGI (reference sequence). The CDR3 bases are TGTGCCAGCAGTCTCGACTACGAGCAGTACTTC. Protein sequence: CASSLDYEQYF.

This clone was seen a handful of times. This specimen includes other DNA sequences encoding the same CDR3. J is TRBJ2-7 and V is TRBV5-1, with no clear D. The CDR3 length is 11 residues. The V gene lost 0 bases and the J gene lost 5 bases, with 3 bases spanning the gap. Looked up from germline, CDR1 is SGHRS and CDR2 is YFSETQ. The CDR3 region is CASSLGDEQYF. CDR3 DNA: TGCGCCAGCAGCTTGGGGGACGAGCAGTACTTC.

V usage is TRBV9 and J usage is TRBJ2-1; TRBD2 matches at 9 bases. This CDR3 is built from 17 residues. Germline V CDR1 and CDR2: SGDLS, YYNGEE. With V trimmed by 0 bases and J by 2 bases, 6 bases remained unmatched. The CDR3 coding sequence is TGTGCCAGCAGCGTAGAAGGGGCGGGAGGGCCCTACAATGAGCAGTTCTTC. Amino acids: CASSVEGAGGPYNEQFF.

The chain joins TRBV28 to TRBJ2-7; D tentatively fits TRBD1 or TRBD2 (5 bases each). CDR1 and CDR2 from the germline V gene are MDHEN and SYDVKM. This CDR3 has 14 amino acids. V lost 6 bases and J 5 bases, leaving 17 bases between the germline ends. The CDR3 nucleotides are TGTGCCAGCAGACGGGACCGCTACTACGACGAGCAGTACTTC. This translates into CASRRDRYYDEQYF.

This clone was recorded only once. At the DNA level, this CDR3 is encoded by other sequences in the same sample as well. The chain has TRBV27 and TRBJ2-3; D is undetermined. CDR1 and CDR2 from the germline V gene are MNHEY and SMNVEV (reference sequence). This CDR3 contains 13 residues. The V end lost 6 bases, the J end lost 0 bases, and 7 bases lay between the germline ends. The CDR3 DNA follows: TGTGCCAGCAGCTTGTCTAGCACAGATACGCAGTATTTT. Residues: CASSLSSTDTQYF.

The V and J genes are TRBV14 and TRBJ2-2; possibly TRBD2 for D (5 bases). Germline assignment: CDR1 SGHDN and CDR2 FVKESK. The CDR3 has 17 amino acids. Trimming cost V 0 bases and J 0 bases, with 11 bases left between them. In DNA form, the CDR3 reads TGTGCCAGCAGCCAAGAAGAAGGAGGACCGAACACCGGGGAGCTGTTTTTT. Its translation: CASSQEEGGPNTGELFF.

Details on this clone: The same CDR3 is also encoded by other DNA sequences in this sample. CDR3 DNA sequence: TGCGCCAGCAGCTTGTCCCAGGGGGCTCGCTACGAGCAGTACTTC. Its protein product is CASSLSQGARYEQYF. The chain joins TRBV5-1 to TRBJ2-7; TRBD1 matches at 8 bases. The CDR3 has 15 amino acids. Germline-derived CDR1 and CDR2 are SGHRS and YFSETQ. The ends lost 1 base at V and 3 bases at J; junction bases unmatched: 6.

J is TRBJ1-1 and V is TRBV15; perhaps TRBD1 as D (5 bases). Between the trimmed V and J ends, which lost 7 bases and 5 bases, there was a span of 14 bases. The germline CDR1 and CDR2 sequences are LNHNV and YYDKDF (reference sequence). This CDR3 comprises 13 residues. CDR3 DNA: TGTGCCACCAAGGGCAGGGCCGAAACTGAAGCTTTCTTT. Translated, it gives CATKGRAETEAFF.

This chain links TRBV27 with TRBJ2-7, with D perhaps TRBD1 or TRBD2 (5 bases each). The CDR3 is 15 amino acids. The V gene lost 6 bases and the J gene lost 7 bases, with 22 bases spanning the gap. Germline assignment: CDR1 MNHEY and CDR2 SMNVEV (reference sequence). CDR3 amino acids: CASRLLGSARGEQYF. Written as DNA, the CDR3 is TGTGCCAGCAGGCTCTTAGGTAGCGCGAGGGGAGAGCAGTACTTC.

This CDR3 reads CASSPMTEGEQYF. CDR3 DNA sequence: TGTGCCAGCAGCCCTATGACGGAGGGCGAGCAGTACTTC. The rearrangement joins TRBV13 to TRBJ2-7; D is perhaps TRBD2 (6 bases). V lost 5 bases, J lost 6 bases, and 14 bases lay in between. Germline lookup yields CDR1 PRHDT and CDR2 FYEKMQ (reference sequence). The CDR3 runs to 13 residues.

V and J are TRBV27 and TRBJ2-7, with D perhaps assigned TRBD1 or TRBD2 (8 bases each). This CDR3 contains 16 residues. The germline V gene has CDR1 MNHEY and CDR2 SMNVEV (reference sequence). Deletions cut 2 bases from V and 3 bases from J, with 17 bases between. The CDR3 coding sequence is TGTGCCAGCAGTTTAACCTTAGCGGGACAGGTCTACGAGCAGTACTTC. Protein product: CASSLTLAGQVYEQYF.

The chain joins TRBV5-5 to TRBJ1-1; D may be TRBD1 (6 bases). Between the trimmed V and J ends, which lost 0 bases and 4 bases, there was a span of 13 bases. The CDR3 totals 15 residues. In germline, CDR1 is SGHKS, CDR2 YYEKEE (reference sequence). This CDR3 is CASSLEGGSGTEAFF. The CDR3 DNA reads as TGTGCCAGCAGCTTGGAGGGGGGATCGGGCACTGAAGCTTTCTTT. Drawing the rest from reference TRBV5-5 and TRBJ1-1, the complete variable domain is DAGVTQSPTHLIKTRGQQVTLRCSPISGHKSVSWYQQVLGQGPQFIFQYYEKEERGRGNFPDRFSARQFPNYSSELNVNALLLGDSALYLCASSLEGGSGTEAFFGQGTRLTVV.

This clone has only one observation. The J gene is TRBJ2-1, the V gene TRBV11-3, with D unclear. This CDR3 spans 16 amino acids. With 5 bases removed from V and 0 bases from J, the gap between germline ends came to 14 bases. The germline CDR1 and CDR2 sequences are SGHNT and YENEEA. The CDR3 DNA follows: TGTGCCAGCAGCCCTGCTAGTGGTAACTCCTACAATGAGCAGTTCTTC. The encoded protein is CASSPASGNSYNEQFF.

V and J are TRBV4-1 and TRBJ1-1; D might be TRBD1 (5 bases). The CDR3 is made up of 16 amino acids. V was shortened by 4 bases and J by 4 bases, with 19 bases between the two germline ends. From germline, CDR1 is MGHRA and CDR2 YSYEKL. The DNA for the CDR3 is TGCGCCAGCAGCCCAACCGGAAAGGGGTTGGCCACTGAAGCTTTCTTT. It translates to CASSPTGKGLATEAFF.

The V call is TRBV27, the J call TRBJ2-7; 10 bases fit TRBD2. Germline lookup yields CDR1 MNHEY and CDR2 SMNVEV (reference sequence). The CDR3 consists of 16 residues. Trimming at V came to 5 bases and at J to 2 bases, leaving 9 bases not matched to a gene. CDR3 DNA: TGTGCCAGCAGTCCCAGTAGCGGGAGGATTACCTACGAGCAGTACTTC. Its translation: CASSPSSGRITYEQYF.

This chain joins TRBV27 and TRBJ2-3; 9 positions match TRBD2. Germline V gene lookup returns CDR1 MNHEY and CDR2 SMNVEV (reference sequence). V trimming: 8 bases; J trimming: 1 base; junction bases outside the gene matches: 4. The CDR3 length is 14 residues. The CDR3 DNA reads as TGTGCCAGCGGCGGGAGGGCCCGCACAGATACGCAGTATTTT. Translating gives CASGGRARTDTQYF.

The chain carries TRBV28 and TRBJ2-2, with D perhaps assigned TRBD1 or TRBD2 (5 bases each). The germline V gene encodes CDR1 MDHEN and CDR2 SYDVKM. Trimming shortened V by 6 bases and J by 0 bases, and 14 bases separated the two germline ends. The CDR3 sequence is 16 residues long. CDR3 in amino acids: CASSPRGVTNTGELFF. CDR3 nucleotides: TGTGCCAGCAGCCCCCGAGGGGTCACGAACACCGGGGAGCTGTTTTTT. The full variable domain, with the rest looked up from reference TRBV28 and TRBJ2-2, is DVKVTQSSRYLVKRTGEKVFLECVQDMDHENMFWYRQDPGLGLRLIYFSYDVKMKEKGDIPEGYSVSREKKERFSLILESASTNQTSMYLCASSPRGVTNTGELFFGEGSRLTVL.

V and J are TRBV5-8 and TRBJ1-2; no reliable D call. CDR1 is SGHTS and CDR2 is YDEGEE in the germline V gene. V lost 7 bases and J 6 bases, leaving 7 bases between the germline ends. CDR3 length equals 10 residues. The CDR3 DNA is TGTGCCAGCGCTTGGGATGGCTACACCTTC. This codes for CASAWDGYTF.

The chain employs TRBV27 and TRBJ2-1; D may be TRBD1 or TRBD2 (6 bases each). V lost 6 bases and J 8 bases, leaving 14 bases between the germline ends. The CDR3 is 13 amino acids. From germline, CDR1 is MNHEY and CDR2 SMNVEV (reference sequence). The CDR3 bases are TGTGCCAGCAGGGAGGGACATATTGATGAGCAGTTCTTC. Amino acid sequence: CASREGHIDEQFF.

The chain is built from TRBV7-9 and TRBJ1-4; no definite D call. Germline V gene sequence: CDR1 SEHNR, CDR2 FQNEAQ (reference sequence). Trimming took off 3 bases at V and 0 bases at J, with 2 bases between the two ends. This CDR3 is 13 amino acids long. CDR3 region: CASSFSTNEKLFF. The CDR3 DNA sequence: TGTGCCAGCAGCTTCTCAACTAATGAAAAACTGTTTTTT.

This clone occurred once. The chain uses TRBV10-1 and TRBJ2-5; the D gene could be TRBD1 or TRBD2 (5 bases each). Trimming cost V 3 bases and J 7 bases, with 15 bases left between them. This CDR3 has 14 residues. The germline CDR1 and CDR2 sequences are WNHNN and SYGVQD (reference sequence). CDR3 sequence reads: CASSDPGQESTQYF. DNA of the CDR3: TGCGCCAGCAGTGACCCGGGGCAAGAATCGACCCAGTACTTC.

V gene TRBV19 combines with J gene TRBJ2-3; D might be TRBD1 or TRBD2, each matching 5 bases. Per germline, CDR1 LNHDA and CDR2 SQIVND (reference sequence). The germline V and J ends were trimmed by 3 bases and 4 bases, with 11 bases remaining between them. The CDR3 runs to 14 residues. Here the CDR3 reads CASSMGSRADTQYF. Here the CDR3 DNA reads TGTGCCAGTAGTATGGGGAGCAGGGCAGATACGCAGTATTTT.

This clone was recorded only once. The rearrangement links TRBV30 to TRBJ2-5; possibly TRBD1 for D (6 bases). The J call is in doubt because the DNA end fits TRBJ2-7 better. The CDR3 is 13 amino acids. Per germline, CDR1 GTSNPN and CDR2 SVGIG (reference sequence). CDR3 protein: CAWGQTSSYEQYF. The DNA for the CDR3 is TGTGCCTGGGGACAGACCAGCTCCTACGAGCAGTACTTC.

The genes are TRBV28 and TRBJ1-1; no clear D gene. From germline, CDR1 is MDHEN and CDR2 SYDVKM. Trimming pared 5 bases from V and 1 base from J, leaving 14 bases between. This CDR3 is built from 15 residues. The CDR3 region has the DNA TGTGCCAGCAGTCTCTTTCTCACAAGGAACACTGAAGCTTTCTTT. It specifies CASSLFLTRNTEAFF. Looking up the rest from reference TRBV28 and TRBJ1-1 gives the full variable domain: DVKVTQSSRYLVKRTGEKVFLECVQDMDHENMFWYRQDPGLGLRLIYFSYDVKMKEKGDIPEGYSVSREKKERFSLILESASTNQTSMYLCASSLFLTRNTEAFFGQGTRLTVV.

This chain connects TRBV27 to TRBJ2-2, with D maybe TRBD2 (5 bases). The CDR3 is 15 residues long. Deletions cut 3 bases from V and 2 bases from J, with 10 bases between. From germline, CDR1 is MNHEY and CDR2 SMNVEV (reference sequence). The CDR3 DNA reads TGTGCCAGCAGTTTGAGGGCCGCTAACACCGGGGAGCTGTTTTTT. Its translation: CASSLRAANTGELFF.

The chain carries TRBV9 and TRBJ2-7, with TRBD2 matching over 12 bases. The CDR3 totals 15 residues. Germline V gene sequence: CDR1 SGDLS, CDR2 YYNGEE. V dropped 2 bases and J dropped 5; count of bases not matched to a gene: 5. The CDR3 region has the DNA TGTGCCAGCAGCGTTCTAGCGGGAGGGCCGGACGAGCAGTACTTC. Its protein is CASSVLAGGPDEQYF.

This sequence joins TRBV6-5 and TRBJ2-1; possible D gene TRBD2, 5 bases. This CDR3 has 14 residues. Trimming cost V 7 bases and J 4 bases, with 14 bases left between them. Germline CDR1 is MNHEY and CDR2 is SVGAGI. This CDR3 reads CASKERAKYNEQFF. The CDR3 coding sequence is TGTGCCAGCAAAGAGAGGGCAAAGTACAATGAGCAGTTCTTC.

This chain joins TRBV2 and TRBJ1-4, with TRBD1 matching 8 bases. The V and J ends lost 5 bases and 3 bases, in that order; junction bases with no gene match: 11. Germline V gene sequence: CDR1 SNHLY, CDR2 FYNNEI. CDR3 length equals 17 residues. The CDR3 sequence: CASSPTTGVVANEKLFF. In nucleotides, the CDR3 is TGTGCCAGCAGTCCGACGACAGGGGTGGTAGCTAATGAAAAACTGTTTTTT.